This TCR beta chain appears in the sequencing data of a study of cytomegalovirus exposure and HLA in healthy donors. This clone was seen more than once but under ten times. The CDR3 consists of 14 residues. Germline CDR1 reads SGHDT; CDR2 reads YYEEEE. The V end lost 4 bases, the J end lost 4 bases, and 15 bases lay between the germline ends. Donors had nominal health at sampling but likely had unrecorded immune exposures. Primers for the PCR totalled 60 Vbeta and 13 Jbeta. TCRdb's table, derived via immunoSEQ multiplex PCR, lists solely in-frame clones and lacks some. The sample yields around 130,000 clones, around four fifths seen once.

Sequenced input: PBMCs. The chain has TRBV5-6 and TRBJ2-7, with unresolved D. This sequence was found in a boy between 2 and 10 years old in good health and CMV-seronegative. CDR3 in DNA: TGTGCCAGCAGCCTGAGTGGGCCCCTTTACGAGCAGTACTTC. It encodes CASSLSGPLYEQYF.